These 19 T cell receptor beta chains originate from one sample sequenced in a study of blood T cell repertoires in COVID-19 (dated by TCRdb to the early 2020s). The library was prepared using the immunoSEQ multiplex PCR assay. In its TCRdb copy, this immuneACCESS table keeps in-frame sequences only and misses some clones. Where compared with another copy, unresolved V genes explain less than half of these, and the others have no known cause. Present in this sample are about 120,000 clones, 88% of which were seen just once. The ten biggest clones cover over 1.5% of the sample. What was sequenced was peripheral blood. All receptors come from a human donor in a cohort sampled during active COVID-19.

The chain employs TRBV11-2 and TRBJ2-5; 10 nucleotides agree with TRBD1. Germline V CDR1 and CDR2: SGHAT, FQNNGV. This CDR3 spans 17 amino acids. Trimming at V came to 3 bases and at J to 5 bases, leaving 12 bases not matched to a gene. The CDR3 sequence: CASSFGAGQGTWETQYF. CDR3 nucleotide sequence: TGTGCCAGCAGCTTCGGGGCGGGACAGGGGACATGGGAGACCCAGTACTTC.

This clone was observed at least ten times. Other DNA sequences from this sample encode an identical CDR3 as well. The chain joins TRBV9 to TRBJ2-7; TRBD1 matches at 9 bases. Trimming removed 0 bases from V and 4 bases from J; junction bases left unmatched: 2. Germline CDR1 SGDLS, CDR2 YYNGEE. The CDR3 is 14 residues long. The CDR3 sequence is CASSVGTGVYEQYF. CDR3 DNA sequence: TGTGCCAGCAGCGTAGGGACAGGGGTTTACGAGCAGTACTTC.

CDR3: CASRTTSANTDTQYF. As DNA, the CDR3 is TGTGCCAGCAGAACAACTAGCGCAAATACAGATACGCAGTATTTT. The J gene is TRBJ2-3, the V gene TRBV28; TRBD2 aligns across 7 bases. The J segment lost 3 bases and the V segment lost 6 bases, leaving 9 bases of the junction unmatched. Per germline, CDR1 MDHEN and CDR2 SYDVKM. This CDR3 contains 15 residues.

The V and J genes are TRBV4-2 and TRBJ1-2; TRBD1 aligns across 8 bases. The CDR3 length is 16 residues. V lost 4 bases, J lost 2 bases, and 9 bases stayed unmatched. From germline, CDR1 is LGHNA and CDR2 YNFKEQ. The CDR3 coding sequence is TGTGCCAGCAGCCCCCGAGACAGGGGCCCCAACTATGGCTACACCTTC. It yields the protein CASSPRDRGPNYGYTF.

The chain employs TRBV30 and TRBJ1-5, with D hard to call. The CDR3 length is 14 residues. Germline V CDR1 and CDR2: GTSNPN, SVGIG (reference sequence). Trimming took 1 base from V and 0 from J, leaving 7 bases between them. The CDR3 region is CAWSAETSNQPQHF. CDR3 DNA: TGTGCCTGGAGTGCGGAGACTAGCAATCAGCCCCAGCATTTT.

The genes are TRBV11-2 and TRBJ2-7; tentative D call: TRBD1 (6 bases). The CDR3 is 15 residues long. V dropped 2 bases and J dropped 0 bases, with 11 bases sitting between them. The germline gives CDR1 SGHAT, CDR2 FQNNGV. The CDR3: CASSLTGPSSYEQYF. The CDR3 DNA reads TGTGCCAGCAGCTTAACAGGGCCGAGCTCCTACGAGCAGTACTTC.

The V gene is TRBV6-5, the J gene TRBJ2-2; D is unclear. Deletions cut 7 bases from V and 2 bases from J, with 11 bases between. Germline V CDR1 and CDR2: MNHEY, SVGAGI. The CDR3 runs 14 residues. The CDR3 nucleotides read TGTGCCAGCAAGAGGTTCACTAACACCGGGGAGCTGTTTTTT. As protein: CASKRFTNTGELFF.

V and J are TRBV18 and TRBJ1-2; 10 bases line up with TRBD1. Germline V gene sequence: CDR1 KGHSH, CDR2 LQKENI. J was trimmed by 3 bases and V by 4 bases; bases with no gene match: 5. The CDR3 loop spans 15 amino acids. This chain's CDR3 is CASSRGQGVYYGYTF. CDR3 coding DNA: TGTGCCAGCTCACGCGGACAGGGGGTATACTATGGCTACACCTTC. Looking up the rest from reference TRBV18 and TRBJ1-2 gives the full variable domain: NAGVMQNPRHLVRRRGQEARLRCSPMKGHSHVYWYRQLPEEGLKFMVYLQKENIIDESGMPKERFSAEFPKEGPSILRIQQVVRGDSAAYFCASSRGQGVYYGYTFGSGTRLTVV.

The table lists this clone with a count of one. The chain combines TRBV2 with TRBJ1-1; 9 bases match TRBD1. CDR1 and CDR2 from the germline V gene are SNHLY and FYNNEI. This CDR3 region has 16 residues. With V trimmed by 10 bases and J by 0 bases, 12 bases remained unmatched. The CDR3 DNA reads as TGTGCCACAATAGCAGGAGGACAGGGGATGAACACTGAAGCTTTCTTT. Translating it yields CATIAGGQGMNTEAFF.

The chain employs TRBV14 and TRBJ2-1; a possible D gene is TRBD2 (5 bases). CDR1 SGHDN and CDR2 FVKESK come from the germline V gene. V was clipped by 2 bases and J by 5 bases, with 10 bases between them. This CDR3 spans 14 amino acids. CDR3 nucleotides: TGTGCCAGCAGCCAACAGACTACAAACAATGAGCAGTTCTTC. Translated: CASSQQTTNNEQFF.

Here the CDR3 DNA reads TGTGCCAGCAGCAGCAAGGACACGGGAGGCTATGGCTACACCTTC. Its translation: CASSSKDTGGYGYTF. This sequence joins TRBV21-1 and TRBJ1-2. TRBV21-1 is termed a pseudogene. CDR3 length equals 15 residues.

The chain carries TRBV6-1 and TRBJ2-5, with a weak D call TRBD2 (6 bases). V lost 2 bases to trimming and J lost 4 bases, with 17 bases between them. Germline CDR1 and CDR2: MNHNS and SASEGT. The CDR3 extends over 16 amino acids. The chain's CDR3 is CASSEKGGTGGETQYF. The CDR3 DNA reads TGTGCCAGCAGTGAAAAAGGCGGGACGGGCGGAGAGACCCAGTACTTC.

The chain links TRBV15 to TRBJ2-3; the D gene is possibly TRBD2 (6 bases). Trimming stripped 3 bases from V and 1 base from J, with 17 bases between. This CDR3 contains 17 residues. Germline V gene lookup returns CDR1 LNHNV and CDR2 YYDKDF (reference sequence). The CDR3 nucleotides are TGTGCCACCAGCAGTCCATCAGTGGGCGGGGGCACAGATACGCAGTATTTT. Translated: CATSSPSVGGGTDTQYF.

This rearrangement joins TRBV5-4 to TRBJ2-1; TRBD2 might be the D (5 bases). The ends were cut back, 0 bases at V and 9 bases at J, with 7 bases in the middle. The germline gives CDR1 SGHNT, CDR2 YYREEE (reference sequence). The CDR3 is 12 residues long. CDR3 residues: CASSLEGGEQFF. In nucleotides, the CDR3 is TGTGCCAGCAGCTTGGAAGGAGGTGAGCAGTTCTTC.

The V and J genes are TRBV10-3 and TRBJ2-7; weak D call: TRBD1 (5 bases). Germline V gene data show CDR1 as ENHRY and CDR2 as SYGVKD. Deletions cut 4 bases from V and 3 bases from J, with 13 bases between. CDR3 length: 14 amino acids. The chain's CDR3 is CAISAGNNYYEQYF. The CDR3 coding sequence is TGTGCCATCAGTGCAGGGAATAACTACTACGAGCAGTACTTC.

This chain joins TRBV6-1 and TRBJ2-7; TRBD2 matches 7 bases. V shed 3 bases, J shed 0 bases, and the junction held 2 bases outside the gene matches. Per the germline V gene, CDR1 is MNHNS and CDR2 is SASEGT. The CDR3 length is 14 residues. CDR3 DNA sequence: TGTGCCAGCAGTGACGCGGGGGACTCCTACGAGCAGTACTTC. Amino acids: CASSDAGDSYEQYF.

This chain connects TRBV5-1 to TRBJ2-5; 10 bases fit TRBD1. The length of the CDR3 is 15 residues. The germline V gene encodes CDR1 SGHRS and CDR2 YFSETQ. Trimming cost V 4 bases and J 6 bases; bases outside gene matches: 9. In nucleotides, the CDR3 is TGCGCCAGCAGCAAGGGGACAGGGGAACTGAAGACCCAGTACTTC. Residues: CASSKGTGELKTQYF.

The V gene is TRBV10-2, the J gene TRBJ1-1, with D unresolved. This CDR3 has 12 amino acids. The germline V gene has CDR1 WSHSY and CDR2 SAAADI. V was shortened by 4 bases and J by 1 base, with 4 bases between the two germline ends. DNA of the CDR3: TGCGCCAGCAGTGTCGGGAACACTGAAGCTTTCTTT. Encoded protein: CASSVGNTEAFF.

This chain joins TRBV3-1 (or the pseudogene TRBV3-2) and TRBJ2-1, with D unclear. Germline CDR1 and CDR2: LGHDT and YNNKEL (reference sequence). V was cut by 3 bases and J by 0 bases, with 6 bases left in between. This CDR3 is built from 14 residues. CDR3 amino acids: CASSHHSSYNEQFF. The CDR3 nucleotides are TGTGCCAGCAGCCACCATAGCTCCTACAATGAGCAGTTCTTC.